This T cell receptor (beta chain) was sequenced during a study of shared clonotypes between healthy human individuals. The CDR3 extends over 15 amino acids. Trimming shortened V by 0 bases and J by 1 base, and 4 bases separated the two germline ends. The V gene's germline CDR1 is MNHEY and CDR2 SVGAGI. Clones were sequenced by immunoSEQ multiplex PCR, and TCRdb holds only the in-frame ones, with some missing. The sample holds some 500,000 clones, more than 95% seen once. Sequenced: naive CD4+ T cells sorted from blood. Subset of the sample: CD45RA+ positively selected. The chain couples TRBV6-5 to TRBJ2-6; D uncertain. This sequence was found in a woman in her 30s in good health. CDR3 sequence: CASSYSVSGANVLTF. As DNA, the CDR3 is TGTGCCAGCAGTTACTCGGTTTCTGGGGCCAACGTCCTGACTTTC.